These T cell receptor beta chains were read from a single sample in a study of early T cells in non-severe SARS-CoV-2 infection. MiXCR, run by TCRdb on the 5' RACE reads, gives a single entry per CDR3 protein. This table has about 100,000 distinct CDR3 sequences, around 10% appearing once. Source material: whole blood. All receptors derive from an adult who was a healthcare worker with PCR-confirmed SARS-CoV-2 infection or an uninfected control (not recorded which). The CDR3 runs from the conserved cysteine through the conserved F or W. The order of the fields is J gene, V gene, D gene, clone size, CDR3 DNA, CDR3 protein. D genes are given only for firm matches. Clone size appears in some rows only: once, few, many, or a class for an expanded clone.

TRBJ2-2	TRBV27	TRBD1	NA	TGTGCCAGCAAGGGGGCGGCGAGTGCGGACACCGGGGAGCTGTTTTTT	CASKGAASADTGELFF
TRBJ2-2	TRBV19	TRBD1	many	TGTGCCAGTAAAGTCGGAACAGGGGGCGCCAACGGGGAGCTGTTTTTT	CASKVGTGGANGELFF
TRBJ2-1	TRBV2	TRBD2	many	TGTGCCAGCAGACGGACTAGCGGGAGCCCTGATGAGCAGTTCTTC	CASRRTSGSPDEQFF
TRBJ2-7	TRBV4-1	NA	many	TGCGCCAGCAGCCAAATTAGGGACCCGGCCTACGAGCAGTACTTC	CASSQIRDPAYEQYF
TRBJ2-1	TRBV7-9	NA	many	TGTGCCAGCAGCTGGACCTCATCGGACGGGAAGCAGTTCTTC	CASSWTSSDGKQFF
TRBJ2-1	TRBV3-1	NA	few	TGTGCCAGCAGCCGTTACTCTAGTAAGGTTGGTAGGCATGAGCAGTTCTTC	CASSRYSSKVGRHEQFF
TRBJ2-1	TRBV11-2	TRBD2	many	TGTGCCAGCAGCGATCATAGCGGGGTGGGCCTTGAGCAGTTCTTC	CASSDHSGVGLEQFF
TRBJ2-3	TRBV20-1	NA	few	TGCAGTGTTCCCCGACCCACAGATACGCAGTATTTT	CSVPRPTDTQYF
TRBJ1-3	TRBV6-1	NA	few	TGTGCCAGCAGTCGACAGGCAGTCTCTGAAAACACCATATATTTT	CASSRQAVSENTIYF
TRBJ2-7	TRBV30	TRBD2	NA	TGTGCCTGGAGTGTACGCCTAGCGGGAGGTAGCTCCTACGAGCAGTACTTC	CAWSVRLAGGSSYEQYF
TRBJ2-2	TRBV7-2	TRBD2	few	TGTGCCAGCCGACTAGCGGGAGGGCCGAACACCGGGGAGCTGTTTTTT	CASRLAGGPNTGELFF
TRBJ1-2	TRBV29-1	NA	NA	TGCAGCGTTTGGACCTATGGCTACACCTTC	CSVWTYGYTF
TRBJ2-7	TRBV6-6	NA	few	TGTGCCAGCAGTTCCCCGACAGACTACGAGCAGTACTTC	CASSSPTDYEQYF
TRBJ1-3	TRBV20-1	NA	few	TGCAGTGCTAGAGGTGTGAACTCTGGAAACACCATATATTTT	CSARGVNSGNTIYF
TRBJ2-1	TRBV9	TRBD1	NA	TGTGCCAGCAGCTCCAACCGGGACAGGGAAGTAAATGAGCAGTTCTTC	CASSSNRDREVNEQFF
TRBJ1-1	TRBV29-1	NA	NA	TGCAGCGTTGAAGGGGTGAACAGGGCTTTCTTT	CSVEGVNRAFF
TRBJ2-4	TRBV11-1	TRBD2	many	TGTGCCAGCAGCTTAGGACTAGCGGGAGTGAACATTCAGTACTTC	CASSLGLAGVNIQYF
TRBJ2-3	TRBV7-2	TRBD2	NA	TGTGCCAGCAGCCCCCGGGGACTAGCGATAGATACGCAGTATTTT	CASSPRGLAIDTQYF
TRBJ1-5	TRBV20-1	NA	many	TGCAGTGCTAGAGTCGTCTCTGGGGTGAATCAGCCCCAGCATTTT	CSARVVSGVNQPQHF
TRBJ1-5	TRBV29-1	NA	few	TGCAGCGCTGGAGGAGATCAGCCCCAGCATTTT	CSAGGDQPQHF
TRBJ1-5	TRBV29-1	NA	NA	TGCAGCGTTGTCTCTGGAGATTATAGCAATCAGCCCCAGCATTTT	CSVVSGDYSNQPQHF
TRBJ2-7	TRBV5-1	NA	many	TGCGCCAGCAGCTTGACAGGCTGGCCCTACGAGCAGTACTTC	CASSLTGWPYEQYF
TRBJ1-6	TRBV20-1	NA	NA	TGCAGTGCTAGAGAGAGGGGCGCAAGGTCACCCCTCCACTTT	CSARERGARSPLHF
TRBJ1-4	TRBV20-1	NA	NA	TGCAGTGCTAGGGAGAGGAGTGAAAAACTGTTTTTT	CSARERSEKLFF
TRBJ2-1	TRBV3-1	NA	many	TGTGCCAGCAGCCAAGCCCTCCTTCCTGAGCAGTTCTTC	CASSQALLPEQFF
TRBJ2-2	TRBV7-6	NA	many	TGTGCCAGCAGGCGCGGCACCGGGGAGCTGTTTTTT	CASRRGTGELFF
TRBJ2-7	TRBV5-1	NA	few	TGCGCCAGCAGCTTGGGAGTCGATAACTACGAGCAGTACTTC	CASSLGVDNYEQYF
TRBJ2-2	TRBV9	NA	NA	TGTGCCAGCAGCGGAGACAGGACTTACACCGGGGAGCTGTTTTTT	CASSGDRTYTGELFF
TRBJ2-7	TRBV18	NA	few	TGTGCCAGCTCACCACAGGGTCGGACCTACGAGCAGTACTTC	CASSPQGRTYEQYF
TRBJ2-7	TRBV4-1	NA	few	TGCGCCAGCAGCCAGACTGGGGGTCCGCAGTACTTC	CASSQTGGPQYF
TRBJ2-6	TRBV5-1	TRBD2	few	TGCGCCAGCAGCTTGGTGGGAGGGCCGACTGGGGCCAACGTCCTGACTTTC	CASSLVGGPTGANVLTF
TRBJ2-3	TRBV30	TRBD2	many	TGTGCCTGGAGTGCCGTTACTAGCGGGCTAAATACGCAGTATTTT	CAWSAVTSGLNTQYF
TRBJ2-7	TRBV10-3	NA	NA	TGTGCCATCGGAGACAGAACCCTCTCCTACGAGCAGTACTTC	CAIGDRTLSYEQYF
TRBJ2-3	TRBV28	NA	many	TGTGCCAGCAGTCAAAGGGGACGCCTAAGCACAGATACGCAGTATTTT	CASSQRGRLSTDTQYF
TRBJ2-7	TRBV28	NA	many	TGTGCCAGCAGATCGGCTCCATACGAGCAGTACTTC	CASRSAPYEQYF
TRBJ2-7	TRBV20-1	NA	NA	TGCAGCCAGCTCAGAGGCTACGAGCAGTACTTC	CSQLRGYEQYF
TRBJ1-2	TRBV4-1	NA	many	TGCGCCAGCAGCCAGGGCGCGTATGGCTACACCTTC	CASSQGAYGYTF
TRBJ1-4	TRBV12-3/TRBV12-4	NA	many	TGTGCCAGCAGTTCACCAGGAGGAAAACTGTTTTTT	CASSSPGGKLFF
TRBJ2-1	TRBV11-2	TRBD2	many	TGTGCCAGCAGCTTAGCTAGCGGTAAAAATGAGCAGTTCTTC	CASSLASGKNEQFF
TRBJ1-5	TRBV28	NA	few	TGTGCCAGCAGTCCGGTCAATCAGCCCCAGCATTTT	CASSPVNQPQHF
TRBJ2-7	TRBV4-3	TRBD1	NA	TGCGCCAGCAGCCAAGAACCCGTGGCAGGGGGCAACGAGCAGTACTTC	CASSQEPVAGGNEQYF
TRBJ2-7	TRBV4-1	NA	few	TGCGCCAGCAGTCCGGGACTCCTAGACTCCTACGAGCAGTACTTC	CASSPGLLDSYEQYF
TRBJ2-5	TRBV6-1	NA	NA	TGTGCCAGCAGTCCGGGGGTCAAGACCCAGTACTTC	CASSPGVKTQYF
TRBJ2-5	TRBV18	NA	many	TGTGCCAGCTCGGAGAGGCACCAAGAGACCCAGTACTTC	CASSERHQETQYF
TRBJ2-5	TRBV30	TRBD1	few	TGTGCCTACGACAGGGGGGCGGAGACCCAGTACTTC	CAYDRGAETQYF
TRBJ2-1	TRBV7-8	NA	NA	TGTGCCAGCAGCCCCGGGACTCAGACCCACAATGAGCAGTTCTTC	CASSPGTQTHNEQFF
TRBJ2-7	TRBV7-2	TRBD2	many	TGTGCCAGCAGCTTACGGCCTCTCCTAGCGGGAGGCGTCACTAACTACGAGCAGTACTTC	CASSLRPLLAGGVTNYEQYF
TRBJ1-5	TRBV18	NA	NA	TGTGCCAGCTCGGAACAGGGTCCCAATCAGCCCCAGCATTTT	CASSEQGPNQPQHF
TRBJ2-5	TRBV5-1	TRBD1	many	TGCGCCAGCAGCTGGGAGGACAGGGGTCACGGGACCCAGTACTTC	CASSWEDRGHGTQYF
TRBJ2-1	TRBV6-2/TRBV6-3	TRBD2	NA	TGTGCCAGCAGTCGTAATAACCCGGGACTAGCGGGATATGGAGAGCAGTTCTTC	CASSRNNPGLAGYGEQFF
TRBJ1-1	TRBV9	NA	NA	TGTGCCAGCAGCGTAGAAGTTCGTACTGAAGCTTTCTTT	CASSVEVRTEAFF
TRBJ2-7	TRBV5-4	NA	many	TGTGCCTCATTCGCAGGACCTCTCTCCTACGAGCAGTACTTC	CASFAGPLSYEQYF
TRBJ2-1	TRBV28	NA	NA	TGTGCCAGCAGTTCCGGGGGCCCTTACAATGAGCAGTTCTTC	CASSSGGPYNEQFF
TRBJ2-7	TRBV7-9	TRBD1	many	TGTGCCAGCAGCCGAGGGGACAGGGTGAACGAGCAGTACTTC	CASSRGDRVNEQYF
TRBJ2-1	TRBV24-1	NA	many	TGTGCCACCAGTGATTTCCCCATCGTAGGGAGAGTGGATGAGCAGTTCTTC	CATSDFPIVGRVDEQFF